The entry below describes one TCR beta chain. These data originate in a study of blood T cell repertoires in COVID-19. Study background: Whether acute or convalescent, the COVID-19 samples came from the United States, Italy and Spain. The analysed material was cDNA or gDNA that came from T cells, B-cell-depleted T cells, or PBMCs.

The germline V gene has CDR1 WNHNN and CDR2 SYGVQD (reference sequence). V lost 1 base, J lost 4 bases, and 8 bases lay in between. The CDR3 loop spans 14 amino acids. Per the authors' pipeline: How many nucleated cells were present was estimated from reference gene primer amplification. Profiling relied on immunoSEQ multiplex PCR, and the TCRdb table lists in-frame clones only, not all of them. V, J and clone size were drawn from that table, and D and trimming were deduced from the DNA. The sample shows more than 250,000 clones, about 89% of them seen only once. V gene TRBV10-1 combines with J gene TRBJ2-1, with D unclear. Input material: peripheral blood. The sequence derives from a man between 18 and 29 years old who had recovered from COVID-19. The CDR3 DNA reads TGCGCCAGCAGTGAGTTTGGCAGGTACAATGAGCAGTTCTTC. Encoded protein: CASSEFGRYNEQFF.